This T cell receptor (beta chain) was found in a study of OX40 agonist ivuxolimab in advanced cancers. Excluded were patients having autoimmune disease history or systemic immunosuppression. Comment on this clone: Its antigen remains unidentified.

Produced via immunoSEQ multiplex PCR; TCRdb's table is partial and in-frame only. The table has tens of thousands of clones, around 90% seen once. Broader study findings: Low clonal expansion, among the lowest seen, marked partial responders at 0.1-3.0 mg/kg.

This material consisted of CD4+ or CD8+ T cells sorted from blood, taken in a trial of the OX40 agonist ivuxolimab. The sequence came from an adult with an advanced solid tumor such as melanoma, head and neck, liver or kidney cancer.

In DNA, the CDR3 is TGCAGTGCTAGGGCGGACTACACCTTC. Residues: CSARADYTF. The chain carries TRBV20-1 and TRBJ1-2, with D unclear. The V and J ends lost 3 bases and 10 bases respectively, with 6 bases between them. The length of the CDR3 is 9 residues. In germline, CDR1 is DFQATT, CDR2 SNEGSKA (reference sequence).